A single sample is the source of the 7 T cell receptor beta chains below, sequenced in a study of blood T cells in healthy people across ages. Combining a sample-barcoded 5' primer with a J-beta primer mix, a second PCR ran for about 6 to 12 cycles. One entry per CDR3 protein results from TCRdb running MiXCR on the 5' RACE reads. The table has 1.5 million to 2 million distinct CDR3 sequences, less than 50% seen once. Sequencing was carried out using blood. These receptors came from a woman aged 40-49 years in good health.

The chain is built from TRBV18 and TRBJ1-2; TRBD1 matches at 10 bases. The V and J ends lost 4 bases and 3 bases, in that order; junction bases with no gene match: 8. Germline CDR1 reads KGHSH; CDR2 reads LQKENI. The CDR3 is 16 amino acids. CDR3 DNA: TGTGCCAGCTCACATATGACAGGGGGCGCCGACTATGGCTACACCTTC. Residues: CASSHMTGGADYGYTF.

The rearrangement uses TRBV20-1 and TRBJ2-1, with D possibly being TRBD1 or TRBD2 (7 bases each). Germline V gene data show CDR1 as DFQATT and CDR2 as SNEGSKA (reference sequence). V lost 6 bases to trimming and J lost 3 bases, with 15 bases between them. The CDR3 length is 14 residues. The CDR3 spells CSAGGGQIYNEQFF. As DNA, the CDR3 is TGCAGTGCGGGAGGGGGACAGATCTACAATGAGCAGTTCTTC.

CDR3 protein: CSARAPLGNEKLFF. The CDR3 DNA follows: TGCAGTGCTAGAGCCCCCCTCGGTAATGAAAAACTGTTTTTT. The chain is built from TRBV20-1 and TRBJ1-4; D not resolved. The CDR3 runs to 14 residues. Trimming pared 1 base from V and 4 bases from J, leaving 10 bases between. The germline CDR1 and CDR2 sequences are DFQATT and SNEGSKA (reference sequence).

CDR3 nucleotides: TGTGCCAGCAGCTTAGCAGTCGGATCAGGAGAGACCCAGTACTTC. Encoded protein: CASSLAVGSGETQYF. The V gene is TRBV7-2, the J gene TRBJ2-7; D remains ambiguous. The better agreement between TRBJ2-5 and the DNA end casts doubt on the J call. Germline loops: CDR1 SGHTA, CDR2 FQGNSA. This CDR3 has 15 residues.

The CDR3 reads CASSGSGGAGETQYF. In DNA, the CDR3 is TGTGCCAGCAGTGGTAGCGGGGGGGCCGGAGAGACCCAGTACTTC. This rearrangement joins TRBV6-6 to TRBJ2-5, with 11 bases identical to TRBD2. CDR1 is MNHNY, CDR2 SVGAGI, per germline (reference sequence). V trimming: 5 bases; J trimming: 4 bases; junction bases outside the gene matches: 6. This CDR3 spans 15 amino acids.

The chain recombines TRBV7-2 with TRBJ2-2; maybe TRBD1 (6 bases). V was trimmed by 5 bases and J by 1 base, leaving 11 bases between them. Germline loops: CDR1 SGHTA, CDR2 FQGNSA. The CDR3 length is 15 residues. The CDR3: CASSPLGQNTGELFF. For the CDR3, the DNA is TGTGCCAGCAGCCCCCTGGGACAGAACACCGGGGAGCTGTTTTTT.

This clonotype was counted only a few times. The CDR3, as DNA: TGTGCCAGCAGTCTAAACATGGGTGGCTACACCTTC. Its translation: CASSLNMGGYTF. This chain uses TRBV12-3 or TRBV12-4 with TRBJ1-2, with D hard to call. The CDR3 length is 12 residues. V gave up 5 bases and J gave up 7 bases, with 11 bases separating them.